This T cell receptor beta chain was captured in a study of blood T cell repertoires in COVID-19. Original handling: Estimated nucleated cell counts came from reference gene primer amplification. Assay used: immunoSEQ multiplex PCR; TCRdb lists only in-frame clones, some missing. V and J calls plus clone size are reproduced from that table; the DNA served to infer D and trimming. The data show 150,000 to 200,000 clones, approximately 85% seen once. CDR3 size: 15 residues. Trimming shortened V by 6 bases and J by 6 bases, and 20 bases separated the two germline ends. Germline V gene lookup returns CDR1 SGHAT and CDR2 FQNNGV.

The J gene is TRBJ1-1, the V gene TRBV11-2; tentatively, D is TRBD1 (6 bases). Material for sequencing was peripheral blood. The receptor was derived from a man aged 60 to 69 with active or convalescent COVID-19. In DNA, the CDR3 is TGTGCCAGCAGGTCCCCAGGGGCCTTTTCAGCTGAAGCTTTCTTT. Its translation: CASRSPGAFSAEAFF.